This TCR beta chain was found in a study of CD8+ T cells in alopecia areata. Details on this clone: The antigen remains undetermined.

Overall study results and limits: Greater clonality was observed in lesional scalp samples, especially alopecia totalis/universalis, versus normal scalp. There were also resident alphabeta T cells of normal skin sequenced in scalp samples. Sharing of TCR sequences between patients (possibly for HLA-related reasons) was less clear than in mice.

Investigators isolated RNA and reverse transcribed it into cDNA to act as the sequencing template. The assay was immunoSEQ multiplex PCR, and TCRdb's table has in-frame clones only and misses some. Of 140,000 or so clones in the sample, less than 65% were seen once. Germline V gene data show CDR1 as LGHNA and CDR2 as YNFKEQ. Trimming stripped 4 bases from V and 2 bases from J, with 12 bases between. The CDR3 spans 15 residues. The sorting of PBMCs gave CD4+ and CD8+ T cells. This TCR was sampled from a human donor in good health. The sample was CD8+ T cells sorted from blood. The chain has TRBV4-2 and TRBJ1-3; possibly TRBD1 for D (5 bases). In nucleotides, the CDR3 is TGTGCCAGCAGCCCAGGGAGTGTCGCTGGAAACACCATATATTTT. Translation: CASSPGSVAGNTIYF.